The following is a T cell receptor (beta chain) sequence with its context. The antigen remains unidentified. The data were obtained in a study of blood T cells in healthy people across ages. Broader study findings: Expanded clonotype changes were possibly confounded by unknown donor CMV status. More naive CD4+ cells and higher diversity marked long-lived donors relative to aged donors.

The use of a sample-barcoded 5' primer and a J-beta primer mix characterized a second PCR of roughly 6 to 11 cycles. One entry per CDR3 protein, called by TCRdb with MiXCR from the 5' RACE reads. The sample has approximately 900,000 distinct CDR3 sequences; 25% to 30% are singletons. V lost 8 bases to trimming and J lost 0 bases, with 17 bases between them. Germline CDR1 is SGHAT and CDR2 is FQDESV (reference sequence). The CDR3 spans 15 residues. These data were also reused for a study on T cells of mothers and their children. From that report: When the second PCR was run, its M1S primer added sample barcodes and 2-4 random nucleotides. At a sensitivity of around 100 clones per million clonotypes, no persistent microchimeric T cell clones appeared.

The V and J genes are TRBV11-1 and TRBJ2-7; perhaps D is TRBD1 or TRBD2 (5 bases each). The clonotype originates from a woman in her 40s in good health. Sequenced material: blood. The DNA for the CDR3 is TGTGCCAGCGGCTGGGGACGGACGAGCTCCTACGAGCAGTACTTC. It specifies CASGWGRTSSYEQYF.